A single sample gave rise to the 17 T cell receptor beta chains below, sequenced in a study of blood T cell repertoires in COVID-19. TCRdb keeps only in-frame clones here, not all; method: immunoSEQ multiplex PCR. The table shows 95,000 to 110,000 clones, with 85% to 95% occurring only once. The sequenced sample consisted of peripheral blood. The source is a woman in her thirties with acute or convalescent COVID-19.

This chain links TRBV27 with TRBJ2-1; D perhaps matches TRBD2 (5 bases). V shed 8 bases and J shed 9 bases, with 17 bases lying between them. Germline V gives CDR1 MNHEY, CDR2 SMNVEV (reference sequence). This CDR3 has 13 residues. In nucleotides, the CDR3 is TGTGCCAGCGCTGAGGGTCTTCACATTGAGCAGTTCTTC. Translated: CASAEGLHIEQFF.

V gene TRBV13 combines with J gene TRBJ1-1; D not resolved. V was cut by 6 bases and J by 3 bases, with 14 bases left in between. CDR1 PRHDT and CDR2 FYEKMQ come from the germline V gene (reference sequence). This CDR3 has 14 amino acids. CDR3 in DNA: TGTGCCAGCAGGTTCCGGGAGTTGGACACTGAAGCTTTCTTT. Protein: CASRFRELDTEAFF.

The chain couples TRBV4-1 to TRBJ1-3; no definite D call. The CDR3 length is 15 residues. The germline V and J ends were trimmed by 2 bases and 0 bases, with 8 bases remaining between them. Germline CDR1 reads MGHRA; CDR2 reads YSYEKL. DNA of the CDR3: TGCGCCAGCAGCCAACACGGGATCTCTGGAAACACCATATATTTT. It encodes CASSQHGISGNTIYF.

This chain links TRBV3-1 (or the pseudogene TRBV3-2) with TRBJ2-7; 9 bases fit TRBD2. Unmatched junction bases numbered 2, after V lost 0 bases and J lost 2 bases. The CDR3 is 15 residues long. Germline CDR1 and CDR2: LGHDT and YNNKEL (reference sequence). This CDR3 reads CASSQEKRGAYEQYF. The CDR3 DNA sequence: TGTGCCAGCAGCCAAGAGAAGCGGGGGGCCTACGAGCAGTACTTC.

In this sample, this clone turned up once. The chain has TRBV5-6 and TRBJ1-5, with a tentative D call TRBD1 (6 bases). Germline V lookup: CDR1 SGHDT, CDR2 YYEEEE. CDR3 length equals 15 residues. V was pared by 2 bases and J by 6 bases, with 15 bases between. CDR3 sequence (DNA): TGTGCCAGCAGCTTTGGACAGTTTAAGGCTCAGCCCCAGCATTTT. The encoded protein is CASSFGQFKAQPQHF.

CDR3 in amino acids: CSAPRTSRDEQFF. DNA of the CDR3: TGCAGCGCCCCCCGGACTAGCAGGGATGAGCAGTTCTTC. The gene calls are TRBV29-1 and TRBJ2-1, with 8 nucleotides matching TRBD2. V trimming: 7 bases; J trimming: 8 bases; junction bases outside the gene matches: 10. The CDR3 runs to 13 residues. CDR1 and CDR2 (germline): SQVTM, ANQGSEA.

The V and J genes are TRBV7-6 and TRBJ1-6; 7 bases agree with TRBD1. The CDR3 consists of 15 residues. Germline V lookup: CDR1 SGHVS, CDR2 FNYEAQ. V lost 5 bases to trimming and J lost 4 bases; unmatched junction nucleotides: 5. Here the CDR3 DNA reads TGTGCCAGCAGCATCCCGGGACAGTATAATTCACCCCTCCACTTT. Its translation is CASSIPGQYNSPLHF.

The rearrangement joins TRBV20-1 to TRBJ2-2, with a possible D match to TRBD2 (5 bases). The CDR3 has 11 residues. CDR1 and CDR2 from the germline V gene are DFQATT and SNEGSKA (reference sequence). The ends were cut back, 6 bases at V and 8 bases at J, with 10 bases in the middle. In DNA, the CDR3 is TGCAGTGCCAAGACGGGGGGGGAGCTGTTTTTT. As protein: CSAKTGGELFF.

V gene TRBV11-2 combines with J gene TRBJ2-7, with 9 bases aligning to TRBD2. There are 15 residues in the CDR3. J lost 5 bases, V lost 0 bases, and 5 bases had no gene match. Per germline, CDR1 SGHAT and CDR2 FQNNGV. CDR3 in DNA: TGTGCCAGCAGCTTAGATCTTGGCGGGGGGGACGAGCAGTACTTC. It codes for CASSLDLGGGDEQYF.

The chain uses TRBV29-1 and TRBJ1-1; no reliable D call. Germline lookup yields CDR1 SQVTM and CDR2 ANQGSEA. The CDR3 is made up of 11 amino acids. V was shortened by 5 bases and J by 10 bases, with 14 bases between the two germline ends. For the CDR3, the DNA is TGCAGCGTTCTCCGTGAGGGTGTAGCTTTCTTT. Its protein product is CSVLREGVAFF. The complete variable domain, with remaining parts taken from reference TRBV29-1 and TRBJ1-1, reads SAVISQKPSRDICQRGTSLTIQCQVDSQVTMMFWYRQQPGQSLTLIATANQGSEATYESGFVIDKFPISRPNLTFSTLTVSNMSPEDSSIYLCSVLREGVAFFGQGTRLTVV.

The chain uses TRBV6-2 or TRBV6-3 and TRBJ1-2; no clear D. V was cut by 4 bases and J by 7 bases, with 10 bases left in between. Germline values: CDR1 MNHEY, CDR2 SVGEGT. The CDR3 spans 12 residues. The CDR3 DNA is TGTGCCAGCAGTTCCGCACAGTTTGGCTACACCTTC. Its protein product is CASSSAQFGYTF.

V is TRBV5-1 and J is TRBJ1-2; 8 nucleotides agree with TRBD1. Germline loops: CDR1 SGHRS, CDR2 YFSETQ. CDR3 length: 14 residues. The junction had 2 bases not matched to a gene; V was cut back by 2 bases and J by 2 bases. CDR3: CASSLGTGNYGYTF. CDR3 nucleotides: TGCGCCAGCAGCTTAGGGACAGGCAACTATGGCTACACCTTC. Based on the CDR3 plus reference TRBV5-1 and TRBJ1-2, the full variable domain is KAGVTQTPRYLIKTRGQQVTLSCSPISGHRSVSWYQQTPGQGLQFLFEYFSETQRNKGNFPGRFSGRQFSNSRSEMNVSTLELGDSALYLCASSLGTGNYGYTFGSGTRLTVV.

This sequence joins TRBV2 and TRBJ1-6; 7 positions agree with TRBD1. V lost 10 bases to trimming and J lost 10 bases; unmatched junction nucleotides: 10. The CDR3 contains 13 residues. Germline lookup yields CDR1 SNHLY and CDR2 FYNNEI. This chain's CDR3 is CATSTGPGSPLHF. CDR3 in DNA: TGTGCCACCTCGACAGGGCCAGGGTCACCCCTCCACTTT.

The CDR3, as DNA: TGTGCCAGCAGCTTGGGCCACTATGGCTACACCTTC. It yields the protein CASSLGHYGYTF. The chain carries TRBV7-2 and TRBJ1-2; D remains ambiguous. The V end lost 3 bases, the J end lost 3 bases, and 5 bases lay between the germline ends. The CDR3 covers 12 residues. CDR1 and CDR2 (germline): SGHTA, FQGNSA.

This chain connects TRBV19 to TRBJ1-2; D is undetermined. Germline lookup yields CDR1 LNHDA and CDR2 SQIVND (reference sequence). This CDR3 region has 16 residues. V dropped 5 bases and J dropped 8 bases, with 24 bases sitting between them. CDR3 coding DNA: TGTGCCAGTAGTGTTACCGGGGAAATAGGGATGGACGGCTACACCTTC. Translated, it gives CASSVTGEIGMDGYTF.

This clone has only one observation. The chain uses TRBV28 and TRBJ2-6; D is possibly TRBD2 (5 bases). In germline, CDR1 is MDHEN, CDR2 SYDVKM. Trimming took 6 bases from V and 0 from J, leaving 15 bases between them. The length of the CDR3 is 17 residues. For the CDR3, the DNA is TGTGCCAGCAGGGACTTGGGGTGGGGCTCTGGGGCCAACGTCCTGACTTTC. Translated, it gives CASRDLGWGSGANVLTF. Filled out from reference TRBV28 and TRBJ2-6, the complete variable domain reads DVKVTQSSRYLVKRTGEKVFLECVQDMDHENMFWYRQDPGLGLRLIYFSYDVKMKEKGDIPEGYSVSREKKERFSLILESASTNQTSMYLCASRDLGWGSGANVLTFGAGSRLTVL.

The CDR3 region has the DNA TGCGCCAGCAGCGCCTTGGGGGGGAGCAGCACTGAAGCTTTCTTT. Amino acids: CASSALGGSSTEAFF. The gene calls are TRBV5-1 and TRBJ1-1; TRBD1 is a possible D gene (5 bases). V lost 4 bases and J lost 4, with 17 bases in between. CDR1 and CDR2 (germline): SGHRS, YFSETQ. The CDR3 totals 15 residues.